Detailed here is one TCR beta chain. This clonotype has more than one count but fewer than ten. What antigen it recognizes has not been identified. Per-nucleotide qualities are absent, and no much larger clonotype sits a single base away. This sample was taken from a study of T cell repertoires in cytomegalovirus infection (dated by TCRdb to between 2018 and 2021). As for the study more broadly: The HLA type of each donor mattered for the analysis, because public TCR beta signatures pointed to carriage of CMV infection along with the matching HLA type.

From the germline V gene, CDR1 is MDHEN and CDR2 is SYDVKM. The CDR3 holds 16 amino acids from the cysteine to the phenylalanine. Kept here is only the CDR3 DNA, which spans 48 bases and is read in frame from base 1. V is reduced by 6 bases and J by 1 base, leaving a spacing of 17 bases between them. The sequencing machine was an Illumina HiSeq 1500. TCRdb trimmed the raw reads at Q25, called clones with MiXCR and kept productive beta chains. Here each entry gathers all rows of one CDR3 protein and keeps the most common genes and DNA. This sample comprises approximately 500,000 distinct CDR3 sequences, approximately 17% of them detected only once. About 24% of the sample is held by the ten biggest clonotypes. The full study reports these points: Carriers of CMV infection plus the relevant HLA type were discriminated by the cumulative frequency of public TCR beta family members in the study cohort and in an independent 352-donor cohort. The ex vivo response was dominated by HLA-C-restricted CMV-specific TCR beta clonotypes, which also provided the single most frequent clonotype in two of eight donors.

The chain employs TRBV28 and TRBJ2-3; TRBD2 is a possible D gene, resting on 5 matching bases. The clonotype was recovered from a human donor in good health (CMV status not recorded). Some clones in this sample may be carry-over from other donors' samples. Material: CD8+ T cells from PBMCs. The DNA is as follows: TGTGCCAGCAGCCCCGGAACAGCGGAACGCACAGATACGCAGTATTTT. Protein translation: CASSPGTAERTDTQYF.